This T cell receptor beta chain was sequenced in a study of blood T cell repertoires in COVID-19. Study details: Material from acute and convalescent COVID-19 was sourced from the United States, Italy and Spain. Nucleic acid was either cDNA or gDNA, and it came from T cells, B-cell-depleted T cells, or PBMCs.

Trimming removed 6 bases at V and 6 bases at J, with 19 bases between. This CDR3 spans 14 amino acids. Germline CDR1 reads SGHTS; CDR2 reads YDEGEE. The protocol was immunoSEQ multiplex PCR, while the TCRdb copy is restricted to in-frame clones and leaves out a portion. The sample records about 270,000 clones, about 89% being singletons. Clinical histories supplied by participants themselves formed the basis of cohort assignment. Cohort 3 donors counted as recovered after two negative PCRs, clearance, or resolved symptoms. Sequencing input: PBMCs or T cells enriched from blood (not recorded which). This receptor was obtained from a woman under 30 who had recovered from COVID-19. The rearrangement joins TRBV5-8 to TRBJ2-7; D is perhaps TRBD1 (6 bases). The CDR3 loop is CASTRDTGRAEQYF. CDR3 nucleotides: TGTGCCAGCACCCGTGACACAGGGCGGGCCGAGCAGTACTTC.